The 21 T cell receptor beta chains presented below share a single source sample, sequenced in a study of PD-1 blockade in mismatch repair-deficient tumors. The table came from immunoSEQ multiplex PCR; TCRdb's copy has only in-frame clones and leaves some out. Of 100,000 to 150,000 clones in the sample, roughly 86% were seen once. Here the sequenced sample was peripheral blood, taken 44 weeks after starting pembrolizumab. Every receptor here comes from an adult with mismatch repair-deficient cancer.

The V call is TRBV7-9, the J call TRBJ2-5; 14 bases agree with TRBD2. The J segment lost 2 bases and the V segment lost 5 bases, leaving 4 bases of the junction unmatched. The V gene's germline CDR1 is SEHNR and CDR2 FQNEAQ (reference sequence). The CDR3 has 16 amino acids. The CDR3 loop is CASSQRTSGGQETQYF. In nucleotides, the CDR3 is TGTGCCAGCAGCCAGAGGACTAGCGGGGGGCAAGAGACCCAGTACTTC.

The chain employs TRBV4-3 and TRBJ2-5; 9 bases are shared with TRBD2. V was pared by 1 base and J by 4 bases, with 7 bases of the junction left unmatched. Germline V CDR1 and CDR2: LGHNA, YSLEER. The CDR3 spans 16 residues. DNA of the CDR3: TGCGCCAGCAGCCAAGCCCCTAGCGGGATCAGAGAGACCCAGTACTTC. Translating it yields CASSQAPSGIRETQYF.

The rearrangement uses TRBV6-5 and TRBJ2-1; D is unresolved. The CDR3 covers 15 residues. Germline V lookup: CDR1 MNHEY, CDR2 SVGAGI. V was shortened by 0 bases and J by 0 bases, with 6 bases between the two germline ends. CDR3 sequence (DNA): TGTGCCAGCAGTTACTCTTTCTACTCCTACAATGAGCAGTTCTTC. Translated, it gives CASSYSFYSYNEQFF.

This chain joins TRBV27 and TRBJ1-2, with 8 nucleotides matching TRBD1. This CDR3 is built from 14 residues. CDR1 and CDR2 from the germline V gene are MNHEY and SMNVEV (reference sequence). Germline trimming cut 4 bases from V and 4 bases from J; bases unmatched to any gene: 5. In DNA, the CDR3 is TGTGCCAGCAGTTCGTCAGGGGGCGCCTATGGCTACACCTTC. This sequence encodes CASSSSGGAYGYTF.

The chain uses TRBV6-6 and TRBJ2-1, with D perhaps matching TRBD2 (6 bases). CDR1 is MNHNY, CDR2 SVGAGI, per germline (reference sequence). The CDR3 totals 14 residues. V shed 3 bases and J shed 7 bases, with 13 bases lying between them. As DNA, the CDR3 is TGTGCCAGCAGTTATTCGTCCGCGGGGAATGAGCAGTTCTTC. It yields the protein CASSYSSAGNEQFF.

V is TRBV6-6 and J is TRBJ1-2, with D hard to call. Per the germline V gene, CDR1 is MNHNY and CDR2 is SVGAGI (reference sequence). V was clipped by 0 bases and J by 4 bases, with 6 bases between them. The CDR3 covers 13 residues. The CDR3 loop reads CASSYSLGYGYTF. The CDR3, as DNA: TGTGCCAGCAGTTACTCGCTGGGCTATGGCTACACCTTC.

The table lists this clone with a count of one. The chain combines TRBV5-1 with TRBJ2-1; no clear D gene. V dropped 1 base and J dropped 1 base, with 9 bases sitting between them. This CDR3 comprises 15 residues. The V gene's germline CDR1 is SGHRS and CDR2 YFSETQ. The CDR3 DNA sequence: TGCGCCAGCAGCTTGTACAGACTTTCCTACAATGAGCAGTTCTTC. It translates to CASSLYRLSYNEQFF. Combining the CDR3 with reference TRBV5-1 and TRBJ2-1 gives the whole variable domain KAGVTQTPRYLIKTRGQQVTLSCSPISGHRSVSWYQQTPGQGLQFLFEYFSETQRNKGNFPGRFSGRQFSNSRSEMNVSTLELGDSALYLCASSLYRLSYNEQFFGPGTRLTVL.

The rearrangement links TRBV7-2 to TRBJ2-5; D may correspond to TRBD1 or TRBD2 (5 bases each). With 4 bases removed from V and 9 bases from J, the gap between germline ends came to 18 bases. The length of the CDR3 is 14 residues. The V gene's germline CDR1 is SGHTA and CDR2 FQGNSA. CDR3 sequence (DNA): TGTGCCAGCAGCTCGCCGGGACCTCCAATCTCCCAGTACTTC. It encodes CASSSPGPPISQYF.

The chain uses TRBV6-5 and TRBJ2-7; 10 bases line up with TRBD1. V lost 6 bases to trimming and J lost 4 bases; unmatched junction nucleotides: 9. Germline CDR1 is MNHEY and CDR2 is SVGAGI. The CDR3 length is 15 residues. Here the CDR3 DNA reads TGTGCCAGCAGGTACCGGGACAGGGGTCGGTACGAGCAGTACTTC. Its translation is CASRYRDRGRYEQYF.

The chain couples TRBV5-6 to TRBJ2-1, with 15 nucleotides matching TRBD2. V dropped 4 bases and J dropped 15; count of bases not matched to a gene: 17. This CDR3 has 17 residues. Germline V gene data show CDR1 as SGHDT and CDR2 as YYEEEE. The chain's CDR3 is CASSPGFRWTSGRAMFF. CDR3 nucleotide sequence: TGTGCCAGCAGCCCTGGGTTCCGGTGGACTAGCGGGAGGGCCATGTTCTTC.

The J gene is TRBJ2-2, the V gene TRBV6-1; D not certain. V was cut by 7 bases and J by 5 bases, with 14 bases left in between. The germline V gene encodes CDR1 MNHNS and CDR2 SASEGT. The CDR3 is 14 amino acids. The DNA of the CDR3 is TGTGCCAGCACGCGTGGCTGGGGTACCGGGGAGCTGTTTTTT. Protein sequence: CASTRGWGTGELFF.

The CDR3 DNA sequence: TGCAGCGTGGAGGGGGAGAGGGGGTCTAGCACAGATACGCAGTATTTT. Its protein is CSVEGERGSSTDTQYF. The chain links TRBV29-1 to TRBJ2-3; D possibly matches TRBD1 or TRBD2 (6 bases each). The CDR3 runs 16 residues. V lost 6 bases and J 0 bases, leaving 19 bases between the germline ends. Germline V gene sequence: CDR1 SQVTM, CDR2 ANQGSEA.

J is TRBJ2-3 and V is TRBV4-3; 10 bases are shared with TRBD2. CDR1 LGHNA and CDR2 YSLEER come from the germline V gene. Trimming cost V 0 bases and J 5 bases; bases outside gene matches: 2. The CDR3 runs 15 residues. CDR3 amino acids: CASSQEAGGRDTQYF. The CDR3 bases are TGCGCCAGCAGCCAAGAAGCGGGAGGGCGAGATACGCAGTATTTT.

CDR3 sequence (DNA): TGTGCCAGCAGCTTTCTGACGGGAACCGGGGAGCTGTTTTTT. It is translated as CASSFLTGTGELFF. The chain carries TRBV7-2 and TRBJ2-2, with a tentative D call TRBD2 (5 bases). This CDR3 spans 14 amino acids. The V gene's germline CDR1 is SGHTA and CDR2 FQGNSA. The V end was cut by 3 bases, the J end by 5 bases, with 10 bases between.

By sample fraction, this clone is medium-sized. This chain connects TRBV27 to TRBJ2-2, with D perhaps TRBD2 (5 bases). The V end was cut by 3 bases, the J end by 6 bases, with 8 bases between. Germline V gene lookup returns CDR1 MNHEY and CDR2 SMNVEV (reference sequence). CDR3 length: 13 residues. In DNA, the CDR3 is TGTGCCAGCAGTTTCACTAGAGCCGGGGAGCTGTTTTTT. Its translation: CASSFTRAGELFF.

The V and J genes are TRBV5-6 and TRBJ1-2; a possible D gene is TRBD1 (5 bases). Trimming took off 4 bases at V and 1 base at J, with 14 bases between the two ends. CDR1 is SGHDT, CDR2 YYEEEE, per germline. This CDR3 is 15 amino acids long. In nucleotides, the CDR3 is TGTGCCAGCAGCCACCGGGACGGTTTTAACTATGGCTACACCTTC. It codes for CASSHRDGFNYGYTF.

In DNA form, the CDR3 reads TGTGCCAGCAGCCTACCGGGAATCGGCCATGAGCAGTTCTTC. This codes for CASSLPGIGHEQFF. The genes are TRBV11-2 and TRBJ2-1; TRBD2 might be the D (5 bases). The CDR3 runs to 14 residues. The V and J ends lost 5 bases and 8 bases respectively, with 16 bases between them. CDR1 SGHAT and CDR2 FQNNGV come from the germline V gene.

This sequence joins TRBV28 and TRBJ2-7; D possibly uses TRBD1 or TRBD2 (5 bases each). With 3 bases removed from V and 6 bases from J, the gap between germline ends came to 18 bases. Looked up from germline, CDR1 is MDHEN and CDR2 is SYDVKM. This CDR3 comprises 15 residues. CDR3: CASSLVRGPGGEQYF. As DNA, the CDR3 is TGTGCCAGCAGTTTGGTACGCGGGCCTGGGGGCGAGCAGTACTTC. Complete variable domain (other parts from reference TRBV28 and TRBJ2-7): DVKVTQSSRYLVKRTGEKVFLECVQDMDHENMFWYRQDPGLGLRLIYFSYDVKMKEKGDIPEGYSVSREKKERFSLILESASTNQTSMYLCASSLVRGPGGEQYFGPGTRLTVT.

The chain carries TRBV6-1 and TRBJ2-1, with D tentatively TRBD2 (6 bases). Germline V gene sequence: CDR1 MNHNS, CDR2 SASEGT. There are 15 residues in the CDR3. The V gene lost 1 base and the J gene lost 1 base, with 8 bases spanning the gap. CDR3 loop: CASSEVGGSYNEQFF. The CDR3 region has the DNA TGTGCCAGCAGTGAAGTCGGAGGGTCCTACAATGAGCAGTTCTTC.

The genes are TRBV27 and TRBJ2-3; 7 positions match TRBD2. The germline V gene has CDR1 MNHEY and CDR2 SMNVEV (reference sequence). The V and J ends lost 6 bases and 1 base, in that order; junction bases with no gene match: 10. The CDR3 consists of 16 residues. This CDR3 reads CASSRGAGWGTDTQYF. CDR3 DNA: TGTGCCAGCAGCCGGGGAGCGGGATGGGGCACAGATACGCAGTATTTT.

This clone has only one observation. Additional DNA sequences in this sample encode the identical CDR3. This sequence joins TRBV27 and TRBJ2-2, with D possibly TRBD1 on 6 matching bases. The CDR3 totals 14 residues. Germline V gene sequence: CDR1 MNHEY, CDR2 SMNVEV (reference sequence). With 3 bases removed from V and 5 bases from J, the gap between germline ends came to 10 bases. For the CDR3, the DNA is TGTGCCAGCAGTTTGGCAGGGGTTACCGGGGAGCTGTTTTTT. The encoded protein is CASSLAGVTGELFF.